This T cell receptor beta chain comes out of a study of control samples from healthy donors and cancer patients. This clone has only a few counts. The germline gives CDR1 SEHNR, CDR2 FQNEAQ (reference sequence). The ends were cut back, 6 bases at V and 0 bases at J, with 14 bases in the middle. This CDR3 comprises 15 residues. Clones were sequenced by immunoSEQ multiplex PCR, and TCRdb holds only the in-frame ones, with some missing. The repertoire holds tens of thousands of clones, less than 90% seen once, with over 13% in the top ten. Sequenced input: blood. The chain joins TRBV7-9 to TRBJ1-1, with D perhaps matching TRBD1 (5 bases). The clonotype originates from a woman in her 70s in good health. The CDR3 nucleotides are TGTGCCAGCAGTCTGTGGGCAGGGTTGAACACTGAAGCTTTCTTT. Translating gives CASSLWAGLNTEAFF.